This T cell receptor (beta chain) was sequenced in a study of T cells in Graves' hyperthyroidism and ophthalmopathy. As for the study in general: Before any treatment, at initial diagnosis, peripheral blood was collected. Study-level findings and limits: Among thyroid clonotypes expanded above 0.001, most also appeared in blood.

For ophthalmopathy patients, the Clinical Activity Score was at least 3 and the NOSPECS grade at least 4; duration was under 3 months. Isolation of PBMCs was performed on around 9.8 ml fresh peripheral blood. In its sample, this clonotype was seen many times. What it binds is not known. Amplified regions were TCR beta CDR3 sequences from RNA transcripts. During a first-round RT-PCR of the TCR CDR3, the HTBI primer set was used. TCRdb re-called the multiplex PCR reads with MiXCR, one entry per CDR3 protein. The data hold approximately 610,000 distinct CDR3 sequences, with over 12% observed a single time. The sequence was obtained from a woman aged 40-49 years with Graves' ophthalmopathy. What was sequenced was blood.

The CDR3 coding sequence is TGTGCCCCACAAAGGGGTTCGTACGAGCAGTACTTC. Translated, it gives CAPQRGSYEQYF. The chain has TRBV30 and TRBJ2-7; D possibly corresponds to TRBD1 (5 bases). Trimming cost V 8 bases and J 4 bases, with 15 bases left between them. Germline CDR1 is GTSNPN and CDR2 is SVGIG (reference sequence). CDR3 length: 12 residues.